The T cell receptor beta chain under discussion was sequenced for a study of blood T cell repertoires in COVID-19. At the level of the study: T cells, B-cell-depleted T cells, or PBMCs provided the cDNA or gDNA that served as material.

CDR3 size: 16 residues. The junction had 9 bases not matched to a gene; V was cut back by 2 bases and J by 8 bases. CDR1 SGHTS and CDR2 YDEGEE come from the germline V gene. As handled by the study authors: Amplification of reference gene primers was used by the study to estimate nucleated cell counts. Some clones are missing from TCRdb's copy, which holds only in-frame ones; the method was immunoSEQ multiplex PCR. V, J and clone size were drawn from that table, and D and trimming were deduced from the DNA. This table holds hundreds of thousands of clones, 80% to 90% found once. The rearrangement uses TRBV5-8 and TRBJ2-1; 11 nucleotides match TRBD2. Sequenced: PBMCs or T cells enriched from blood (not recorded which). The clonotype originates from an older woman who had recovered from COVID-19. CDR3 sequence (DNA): TGTGCCAGCAGCTTAATTAGCGGGGGGGCGTCCGATGAGCAGTTCTTC. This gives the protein CASSLISGGASDEQFF.